The text below deals with one T cell receptor (beta chain). Antigen unknown. This sample is drawn from a study of cytomegalovirus exposure and HLA in healthy donors. Study-level background: T cells numbering about 200 million yielded around 120 million unique TCR beta sequences in an earlier analysis. Approximately 85 million unique TCRs from HLA-typed donors made up an early data release. Study-wide results and caveats: HLA alleles showed associations with 16,951 TCR beta sequences in a later analysis, at a 0.05 false discovery rate. Overall, approximately 150 TCR beta chains were annotated as cytomegalovirus-associated.

Both 60 Vbeta primers and 13 Jbeta primers went into the PCR. Repertoires were generated with immunoSEQ multiplex PCR, while TCRdb's copy carries only in-frame clones and drops some. Here the sample spans 150,000 to 200,000 clones, roughly four fifths being singletons. The CDR3 loop spans 11 amino acids. Germline assignment: CDR1 MNHNY and CDR2 SVGAGI (reference sequence). The sequencing sample was made of PBMCs. This clonotype originated in a man younger than 35 in good health and CMV-seronegative. The chain recombines TRBV6-6 with TRBJ2-5, with D possibly TRBD2 on 5 matching bases. With the DNA end fitting TRBJ2-7 better, the J assignment may be wrong. The CDR3, as DNA: TGTGCCACCGGACTTCACTACGAGCAGTACTTC. Translated, it gives CATGLHYEQYF.